A selection of T cell receptor beta chains follows, all from one sample in a study of cytomegalovirus exposure and HLA in healthy donors. TCRdb keeps only in-frame clones here, not all; method: immunoSEQ multiplex PCR. Here the sample spans about 110,000 clones, around 77% being singletons. The sample comprised PBMCs. These receptors came from a woman in her thirties in good health and CMV-seropositive. Each CDR3 is given with its conserved first and last residue. Each record gives: J gene, D gene, V gene, CDR3 DNA, CDR3 protein. The D gene is left open where the match is weak.

>TRBJ1-1|-|TRBV7-2
TGTGCCAGCAACCAAGGAGAGGCGGTAAACACTGAAGCTTTCTTT
CASNQGEAVNTEAFF
>TRBJ2-5|TRBD2|TRBV7-6
TGTGCCAGCAGCTCCACTAGCGGGGGTATGGGGGCCCAGTACTTC
CASSSTSGGMGAQYF
>TRBJ1-1|-|TRBV5-6
TGTGCCAGCAGCGACTCAGAAAAGTCGAGCACTGAAGCTTTCTTT
CASSDSEKSSTEAFF
>TRBJ1-2|-|TRBV5-1
TGCGCCAGCAGCCCCCTCGACGACACCCCGAAAGGCTACACCTTC
CASSPLDDTPKGYTF
>TRBJ1-1|-|TRBV7-8
TGTGCCAGCAGCCACATACAAGTAATGAACACTGAAGCTTTCTTT
CASSHIQVMNTEAFF
>TRBJ2-7|TRBD1|TRBV9
TGTGCCAGCAGCGTAGCTGGACAGGGTGCCTACGAGCAGTACTTC
CASSVAGQGAYEQYF
>TRBJ2-7|TRBD2|TRBV4-1
TGCGCCAGCAGCCAACAACTAGCGGGATCCTACGAGCAGTACTTC
CASSQQLAGSYEQYF
>TRBJ1-1|-|TRBV29-1
TGCAGCGCCCCTAGGGGCACTGAAGCTTTCTTT
CSAPRGTEAFF
>TRBJ2-1|-|TRBV5-1
TGCGCCAGCAGCACCTGGGTGGGCCAGCCTGGCGAGCAGTTCTTC
CASSTWVGQPGEQFF
>TRBJ1-1|-|TRBV10-1
TGCGCCAGCAGTGAGTCGTTCCGGACAGAGTTCGAAGCTTTCTTT
CASSESFRTEFEAFF
>TRBJ1-3|-|TRBV30
TGTGCCTGGAGCCATTCTGGAAACACCATATATTTT
CAWSHSGNTIYF
>TRBJ2-7|TRBD2|TRBV11-3
TGTGCCAGCAGCTTAGTAGCGGGGGACACCTACGAGCAGTACTTC
CASSLVAGDTYEQYF
>TRBJ2-5|-|TRBV5-6
TGTGCCAGCAGCCGCAGGGCACAAGAGACCCAGTACTTC
CASSRRAQETQYF
>TRBJ1-2|TRBD1|TRBV27
TGTGCCAGCAGTTCGGGACAGAGGGGCTACACCTTC
CASSSGQRGYTF
>TRBJ1-5|TRBD1|TRBV6-1
TGTGCCAGCAGACGGGGACAGGAAGGAGGTCAGCCCCAGCATTTT
CASRRGQEGGQPQHF
>TRBJ2-3|-|TRBV25-1
TGTGCCAGCAGTGAGTCATGGCGGGCGGGGAACACAGATACGCAGTATTTT
CASSESWRAGNTDTQYF